Described below is a single TCR beta chain sequence and its context. Skipping T cell sorting, the study isolated total RNA directly from whole blood. These data come from a study of monozygotic twins with inflammatory bowel disease. One entry per CDR3 protein, without DNA, is what TCRdb gives after re-calling the 5' RACE reads. With a few hundred thousand distinct CDR3 sequences in the sample, the ten largest clones hold 1.5% to 2%. Germline V lookup: CDR1 SGHTA, CDR2 FQGTGA. The CDR3 contains 15 residues. The V and J genes are TRBV7-3 and TRBJ2-1; TCRdb's D call, TRBD2, is unchecked because there is no DNA. The material sequenced was blood. The receptor comes from a human donor with ulcerative colitis or Crohn's disease, or a healthy co-twin of an affected twin (not recorded which). This CDR3 reads CASSITSGVYNEQFF.